The 26 T cell receptor beta chains presented below share a single source sample, sequenced in a study of naive and memory T cell subsets. These receptors lack a known antigen. An equimolar mix of two oligonucleotides served as the beta constant-region primer for TRBC1 and TRBC2. Nested alpha and beta constant-region primers with the SP2 primer drove four PCR rounds on ligated cDNA. TCRdb called the UMI-ligation and nested PCR reads again in MiXCR, with one record for every CDR3 protein. Here the sample spans over 130,000 distinct CDR3 sequences, 15% to 25% being singletons. Findings of the study overall: Possibly reflecting memory cells re-expressing CD45RA, a few larger clonotypes occurred in naive repertoires, especially CD8.

Sequencing used naive CD8+ T cells from blood. The receptors were sampled from a human donor in good health.

The V gene is TRBV6-5, the J gene TRBJ1-2; weak D call: TRBD1 (5 bases). Germline V gene data show CDR1 as MNHEY and CDR2 as SVGAGI. The CDR3 sequence is 15 residues long. Trimming took off 0 bases at V and 2 bases at J, with 10 bases between the two ends. The CDR3 DNA reads TGTGCCAGCAGTTACTCTAGGGGCTACAACTATGGCTACACCTTC. Amino acid sequence: CASSYSRGYNYGYTF.

In this sample, this clonotype turned up a few times. The genes are TRBV29-1 and TRBJ2-3; possibly TRBD1 for D (5 bases). V gave up 3 bases and J gave up 2 bases, with 9 bases separating them. This CDR3 region has 13 residues. CDR1 and CDR2 (germline): SQVTM, ANQGSEA. For the CDR3, the DNA is TGCAGCGTTGAGGGGCAGTCCACAGATACGCAGTATTTT. It translates to CSVEGQSTDTQYF.

The CDR3 loop reads CASGGQMNTEAFF. The CDR3 nucleotides read TGTGCCAGCGGGGGTCAGATGAACACTGAAGCTTTCTTT. The rearrangement uses TRBV27 and TRBJ1-1, with a possible D match to TRBD1 (5 bases). Germline loops: CDR1 MNHEY, CDR2 SMNVEV (reference sequence). This CDR3 region has 13 residues. V gave up 8 bases and J gave up 0 bases, with 10 bases separating them.

This clonotype was counted a few times. The CDR3 region has the DNA TGTGCCAGCAGCGTAGCTGGCACTACTTACAATGAGCAGTTCTTC. Encoded protein: CASSVAGTTYNEQFF. This sequence joins TRBV9 and TRBJ2-1; no firm D call. Trimming left V 0 bases short and J 4 bases short, with 11 bases between. The CDR3 extends over 15 amino acids. CDR1 SGDLS and CDR2 YYNGEE come from the germline V gene.

This chain links TRBV4-2 with TRBJ1-4; TRBD1 matches at 8 bases. This CDR3 comprises 17 residues. Germline CDR1 reads LGHNA; CDR2 reads YNFKEQ. J gave up 7 bases and V 0 bases, and 10 bases lay outside the gene matches. The CDR3 here is CASSQEAVDRAGEKLFF. Written as DNA, the CDR3 is TGTGCCAGCAGCCAAGAAGCGGTGGACAGGGCGGGTGAAAAACTGTTTTTT.

This clonotype was recorded many times. The DNA for the CDR3 is TGTGCCACCAGAACCTCTTTGGGGTCTGGAAACACCATATATTTT. Translation: CATRTSLGSGNTIYF. The J gene is TRBJ1-3, the V gene TRBV15; D remains ambiguous. Germline values: CDR1 LNHNV, CDR2 YYDKDF (reference sequence). The CDR3 covers 15 residues. The germline V and J ends were trimmed by 6 bases and 1 base, with 13 bases remaining between them.

The V call is TRBV6-5, the J call TRBJ2-7; D remains unclear. V gave up 0 bases and J gave up 0 bases, with 12 bases separating them. Per the germline V gene, CDR1 is MNHEY and CDR2 is SVGAGI. This CDR3 comprises 16 residues. CDR3 in DNA: TGTGCCAGCAGTTACTCTGGCCCGTATAGCTCCTACGAGCAGTACTTC. Encoded protein: CASSYSGPYSSYEQYF.

This clonotype was counted only a few times. The chain combines TRBV6-2 or TRBV6-3 with TRBJ2-7; TRBD1 aligns across 7 bases. The CDR3 length is 14 residues. CDR1 is MNHEY, CDR2 SVGEGT, per germline. Trimming cost V 2 bases and J 5 bases; bases outside gene matches: 6. The CDR3: CASSYRQGINEQYF. The CDR3 DNA follows: TGTGCCAGCAGTTACAGACAGGGAATCAACGAGCAGTACTTC.

The rearrangement joins TRBV28 to TRBJ2-1; 7 nucleotides align to TRBD2. V lost 3 bases and J lost 5; bases outside the gene matches: 13. Germline V gene sequence: CDR1 MDHEN, CDR2 SYDVKM. The CDR3 is 17 residues long. The CDR3 here is CASSLPTGAGSHNEQFF. CDR3 DNA: TGTGCCAGCAGTTTGCCCACTGGAGCGGGATCCCACAATGAGCAGTTCTTC.

This clonotype was picked up a small number of times. The rearrangement uses TRBV11-2 and TRBJ2-7; D ambiguous. V shed 7 bases and J shed 5 bases, with 12 bases lying between them. Germline loops: CDR1 SGHAT, CDR2 FQNNGV. The length of the CDR3 is 12 residues. CDR3 sequence: CASTRLGDEQYF. Written as DNA, the CDR3 is TGTGCCAGCACCCGTTTAGGAGACGAGCAGTACTTC.

This clonotype turned up a few times. The chain joins TRBV20-1 to TRBJ2-5, with TRBD2 matching 11 bases. This CDR3 spans 15 amino acids. Germline CDR1 DFQATT, CDR2 SNEGSKA (reference sequence). Trimming took 6 bases from V and 1 from J; bases not matched to a gene: 7. The CDR3 DNA reads TGCAGTGCACCTCCTAGCGGGAGGCCCCAAGAGACCCAGTACTTC. This gives the protein CSAPPSGRPQETQYF.

This clonotype was counted only a few times. The V and J genes are TRBV18 and TRBJ1-4; no reliable D call. V lost 0 bases and J 6 bases, leaving 14 bases between the germline ends. CDR1 is KGHSH and CDR2 is LQKENI in the germline V gene. The CDR3 loop spans 16 amino acids. The CDR3 reads CASSPPVRGFDEKLFF. The CDR3 region has the DNA TGTGCCAGCTCACCACCGGTCCGGGGATTCGATGAAAAACTGTTTTTT.

This clonotype was detected once. The junction and the germline gene differ at one end; a read error may be behind it. CDR3 bases: TGTGCCAGCAGTTTGGGGGGCAGCCCCAACGATGGCTTCACCTTC. It is translated as CASSLGGSPNDGFTF. The rearrangement links TRBV28 to TRBJ1-2; D is possibly TRBD1 (6 bases). Germline CDR1 reads MDHEN; CDR2 reads SYDVKM. CDR3 size: 15 residues.

In its sample, this clonotype was seen a few times. The V gene is TRBV3-1, the J gene TRBJ2-7; 14 nucleotides agree with TRBD2. Germline CDR1 is LGHDT and CDR2 is YNNKEL (reference sequence). The CDR3 is made up of 15 amino acids. The ends lost 4 bases at V and 2 bases at J; junction bases unmatched: 1. This CDR3 reads CASSPGLAGAYEQYF. The DNA of the CDR3 is TGTGCCAGCAGCCCGGGACTAGCGGGAGCCTACGAGCAGTACTTC.

V gene TRBV9 combines with J gene TRBJ2-5, with 11 bases fitting TRBD2. The CDR3 is 15 residues long. CDR1 is SGDLS, CDR2 YYNGEE, per germline. With V trimmed by 3 bases and J by 5 bases, 6 bases remained unmatched. The CDR3 DNA reads TGTGCCAGCAGCGATCCACTAGCGGGAGAGGAGACCCAGTACTTC. Its protein product is CASSDPLAGEETQYF.

The chain employs TRBV14 and TRBJ2-5; possible D gene TRBD2, 6 bases. V was cut by 3 bases and J by 3 bases, with 23 bases left in between. The CDR3 sequence is 18 residues long. CDR1 and CDR2 (germline): SGHDN, FVKESK. The CDR3 loop is CASSHLLPPGGGKETQYF. The CDR3 DNA sequence: TGTGCCAGCAGCCATCTCCTACCTCCGGGCGGCGGGAAAGAGACCCAGTACTTC. The variable domain in full, completed from reference TRBV14 and TRBJ2-5, reads EAGVTQFPSHSVIEKGQTVTLRCDPISGHDNLYWYRRVMGKEIKFLLHFVKESKQDESGMPNNRFLAERTGGTYSTLKVQPAELEDSGVYFCASSHLLPPGGGKETQYFGPGTRLLVL.

This clonotype was counted many times. The genes are TRBV29-1 and TRBJ2-5; D possibly matches TRBD1 or TRBD2 (5 bases each). Germline CDR1 SQVTM, CDR2 ANQGSEA. Trimming cost V 0 bases and J 5 bases, with 16 bases left between them. This CDR3 region has 15 residues. CDR3 nucleotides: TGCAGCGTTGAAGATCACGAGGGGAACGGGGAGACCCAGTACTTC. Amino acids: CSVEDHEGNGETQYF.

The rearrangement links TRBV5-1 to TRBJ1-1; no reliable D call. V gave up 0 bases and J gave up 7 bases, with 10 bases separating them. The CDR3 spans 13 residues. Germline assignment: CDR1 SGHRS and CDR2 YFSETQ. In DNA, the CDR3 is TGCGCCAGCAGCTTGGAGTTTGGCAGTGAAGCTTTCTTT. The encoded protein is CASSLEFGSEAFF.

This clonotype was observed a few times. The chain uses TRBV30 and TRBJ2-1; maybe TRBD1 (5 bases). Germline CDR1 and CDR2: GTSNPN and SVGIG (reference sequence). The CDR3 has 11 amino acids. Deletions cut 3 bases from V and 9 bases from J, with 9 bases between. Here the CDR3 DNA reads TGTGCCTGGAGGGACATGGGTGAGCAGTTCTTC. Amino acid sequence: CAWRDMGEQFF.

The V gene is TRBV4-3, the J gene TRBJ2-1; the match to TRBD2 covers 9 bases. This CDR3 is built from 18 residues. Losses at the gene ends were 3 bases for V and 5 bases for J; bases not matched to a gene: 14. Germline V gene data show CDR1 as LGHNA and CDR2 as YSLEER. The CDR3 coding sequence is TGCGCCAGCAGCCACCTCGACATGGCTAGCGGGAAAAACAATGAGCAGTTCTTC. This gives the protein CASSHLDMASGKNNEQFF.

J is TRBJ2-3 and V is TRBV7-9; D unresolved. The CDR3 is made up of 13 amino acids. V lost 3 bases and J lost 5, with 9 bases in between. Germline CDR1 SEHNR, CDR2 FQNEAQ (reference sequence). The CDR3 DNA reads TGTGCCAGCAGCTTCGGGTTGAGAGATACGCAGTATTTT. Encoded protein: CASSFGLRDTQYF.

This clonotype appeared a few times. The chain has TRBV29-1 and TRBJ1-2, with D hard to call. In germline, CDR1 is SQVTM, CDR2 ANQGSEA. V was pared by 7 bases and J by 3 bases, with 9 bases between. The CDR3 is made up of 11 amino acids. CDR3 sequence (DNA): TGCAGCGCCGAAGCGGACTATGGCTACACCTTC. This sequence encodes CSAEADYGYTF.

The table lists this clonotype with a few counts. The gene calls are TRBV29-1 and TRBJ1-1; TRBD1 matches 7 bases. J was trimmed by 4 bases and V by 6 bases; bases with no gene match: 11. The CDR3 contains 14 residues. From germline, CDR1 is SQVTM and CDR2 ANQGSEA. CDR3 loop: CSVLEGARGTEAFF. The CDR3 DNA is TGCAGCGTCCTTGAGGGGGCGCGTGGCACTGAAGCTTTCTTT.

The sample holds many counts of this clonotype. This chain uses TRBV7-9 with TRBJ2-2; D remains ambiguous. Trimming cost V 5 bases and J 7 bases, with 5 bases left between them. Per germline, CDR1 SEHNR and CDR2 FQNEAQ (reference sequence). The CDR3 covers 11 residues. The CDR3 sequence is CASSEIGELFF. CDR3 coding DNA: TGTGCCAGCAGCGAGATCGGGGAGCTGTTTTTT.

This clonotype has a count of ten or more. The chain employs TRBV15 and TRBJ2-1; D possibly uses TRBD1 or TRBD2 (6 bases each). CDR3 length equals 13 residues. V was clipped by 6 bases and J by 8 bases, with 14 bases between them. Germline loops: CDR1 LNHNV, CDR2 YYDKDF (reference sequence). This CDR3 is CATSLRGGDEQFF. CDR3 nucleotide sequence: TGTGCCACCAGTCTCAGGGGAGGTGATGAGCAGTTCTTC. The full variable domain, with the rest looked up from reference TRBV15 and TRBJ2-1, is DAMVIQNPRYQVTQFGKPVTLSCSQTLNHNVMYWYQQKSSQAPKLLFHYYDKDFNNEADTPDNFQSRRPNTSFCFLDIRSPGLGDTAMYLCATSLRGGDEQFFGPGTRLTVL.

There are a few counts of this clonotype. This chain connects TRBV5-1 to TRBJ2-3; 16 nucleotides align to TRBD2. The germline CDR1 and CDR2 sequences are SGHRS and YFSETQ. The CDR3 loop spans 16 amino acids. Trimming took 7 bases from V and 5 from J; bases not matched to a gene: 7. The CDR3 loop is CASGTSGRAFLDTQYF. The CDR3 DNA is TGCGCCAGCGGGACTAGCGGGAGGGCCTTCTTAGATACGCAGTATTTT.